The present entry profiles one T cell receptor (beta chain) with its context. Its antigen target is currently unknown. Base qualities are missing; no much larger clone stands one base away. The germline V gene supplies CDR1 SQVTM and CDR2 ANQGSEA. The V and J ends are trimmed by 2 bases and 5 bases, leaving 10 bases between them. There are 12 amino acids in the CDR3, from cysteine to phenylalanine inclusive. Only CDR3 DNA remains: 36 bases, in frame from the first base. Libraries were constructed by the immunoSEQ multiplex PCR assay. RNA was extracted from all samples and reverse transcribed into cDNA as template for TCR sequencing. SuperScript III was used for first-strand cDNA synthesis, primed with a 2:1 mix of oligo-dT and random hexamers. A synthetic immune receptor repertoire was used to gauge amplification bias, and whatever bias remained was removed computationally. The authors processed their data as follows. After raw reads were preprocessed to remove errors, the CDR3 was defined following IMGT conventions as running from the conserved cysteine to phenylalanine. Clonality was computed as 1 minus the Shannon entropy, with the entropy normalized by log2 of the number of productive unique TCRs. Scalp TCRbeta sequences were cross-referenced with sorted blood CD4 and CD8 repertoires so that the CD4 or CD8 identity of scalp clones could be inferred. TCRdb mirrors the immuneACCESS table, restricted to in-frame sequences. Some clones are absent from its copies; in checked studies, under half trace to an unresolved V gene, and the reason for the others is unknown. The V and J calls and clone size are taken from that table; D and trimming were inferred from the DNA. This sample has some 130,000 clones in its table, and about half of those were observed once. Jointly, the top ten make up around 0.46% of the sample.

This sample's time point label indicates: around 28 days on oral tofacitinib. This specimen's treatment or condition label, per the study, means: oral pan-JAK inhibitor, 5-10 mg twice daily. From alopecia areata patients, peripheral blood was collected along with lesional scalp punch biopsies. PBMCs were isolated by density centrifugation and stained for CD3, CD4 and CD8, after which CD4+ and CD8+ T cells were sorted on a FACSAria. This entry comes from a study of CD8+ T cells in alopecia areata (dated 2018 in TCRdb). Concerning the study at large: Treated patients were enrolled in an open-label pilot trial of oral tofacitinib, 5 to 10 mg twice daily, for moderate-to-severe alopecia areata. Tofacitinib was given for 6 to 18 months, followed by 6 months of follow-up off drug to assess delayed response and recurrence. In treated patients, disease severity was measured using the SALT score, which gives the percentage of scalp surface area affected. In both human patients and the C3H/HeJ mouse model, the study applied high-throughput TCRbeta sequencing to look at T cell clonal expansion in alopecia areata. In humans, TCRbeta sequencing was performed on scalp tissue and on sorted CD4+ and CD8+ peripheral blood T cells from healthy controls and from patients with patchy or totalis/universalis alopecia areata. Tofacitinib-treated patients had biopsies at baseline and at 4 and 24 weeks of treatment, with a later scalp biopsy in several patients. Scalp clonality was compared across normal scalp (n=4), patchy alopecia areata scalp (n=8), and alopecia totalis/universalis scalp (n=8). RNA came from the PAXgene miRNA kit for fixed scalp, the miRNeasy kit for PBMCs, and the RNeasy kit for mouse skin. immunoSEQ multiplex PCR using 35 Vbeta forward primers and 13 Jbeta reverse primers was used to amplify TCRbeta CDR3 regions. Overall study results and their limits: Scalp clonality and the number of expanded CD8+ clones among the top 100 scalp clones were significantly decreased by tofacitinib. Unlike mouse skin, where gammadelta T cells dominate, normal human skin contains resident alphabeta T cells that get sequenced too, which complicates analysis of the scalp TCR repertoire. During tofacitinib treatment, many expanded lesional clones remained in scalp and blood, and this persistence may partly explain relapse after treatment is stopped. Because the treated cohort was small and had only one nonresponder, larger studies are needed to examine links between baseline CD8+ expansion and response. TCR sequences shared between patients were less clear than in mice, possibly partly because of HLA diversity in the patient population. Higher clonality and more expanded CD8+ clones were observed in lesional scalp than in normal scalp, particularly in alopecia totalis/universalis, a finding suggestive of antigenic drive.

The clonotype comes from a human donor with alopecia areata. The sequence links TRBV29-1 to TRBJ2-7; no D gene is confidently identified. Specimen: CD4+ T cells sorted from blood, collected at week 4, from a patient treated with tofacitinib. The CDR3 reads as follows: CSVELSSNEQYF. The DNA reads as follows: TGCAGCGTTGAATTGAGCAGCAACGAGCAGTACTTC.